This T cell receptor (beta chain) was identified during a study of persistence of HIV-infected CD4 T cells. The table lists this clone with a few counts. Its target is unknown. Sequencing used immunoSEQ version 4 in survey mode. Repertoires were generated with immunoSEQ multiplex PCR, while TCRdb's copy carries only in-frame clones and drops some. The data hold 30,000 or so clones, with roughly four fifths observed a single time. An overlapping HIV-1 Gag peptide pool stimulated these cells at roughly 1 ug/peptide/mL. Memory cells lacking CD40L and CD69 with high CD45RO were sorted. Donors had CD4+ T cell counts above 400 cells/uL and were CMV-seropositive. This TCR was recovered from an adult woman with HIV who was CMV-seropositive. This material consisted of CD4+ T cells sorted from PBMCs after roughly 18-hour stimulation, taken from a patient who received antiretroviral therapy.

This chain's CDR3 is CASSPIAGRYGYTF. The CDR3 DNA reads TGTGCCAGCTCACCGATTGCAGGGCGGTATGGCTACACCTTC. The rearrangement links TRBV18 to TRBJ1-2; D possibly corresponds to TRBD1 (5 bases). The length of the CDR3 is 14 residues. The ends were cut back, 3 bases at V and 5 bases at J, with 13 bases in the middle. CDR1 and CDR2 (germline): KGHSH, LQKENI.